Shown below are 7 T cell receptor beta chains from a single sample sequenced in a study of shared clonotypes between healthy human individuals. TCRdb's copy holds only in-frame clones and misses some; the assay was immunoSEQ multiplex PCR. The sample carries about 710,000 clones, 73% recorded once. Sequenced sample: memory CD4+ T cells sorted from blood. Regarding subset: CD45RA-negative fraction. Source of these receptors: a woman aged 25 to 39 in good health.

The sample holds many counts of this clone. V gene TRBV25-1 combines with J gene TRBJ2-3; 14 bases line up with TRBD2. The V gene's germline CDR1 is MGHDK and CDR2 SYGVNS. The CDR3 has 14 amino acids. The V and J ends lost 4 bases and 14 bases, in that order; junction bases with no gene match: 8. The CDR3 DNA sequence: TGTGCCAGCAGTGGTATTGGGGGACTAGCGGGAGTGTATTTT. Translating it yields CASSGIGGLAGVYF.

The chain links TRBV28 to TRBJ2-2, with 11 bases lining up with TRBD1. The ends lost 2 bases at V and 6 bases at J; junction bases unmatched: 2. Germline values: CDR1 MDHEN, CDR2 SYDVKM. The CDR3 sequence is 15 residues long. DNA of the CDR3: TGTGCCAGCAGTTTAGAGGGACAGGGGGCCGGGGAGCTGTTTTTT. Translated: CASSLEGQGAGELFF.

V and J are TRBV2 and TRBJ2-7; 8 nucleotides line up with TRBD1. The germline V gene encodes CDR1 SNHLY and CDR2 FYNNEI. The ends lost 10 bases at V and 4 bases at J; junction bases unmatched: 3. The CDR3 has 11 residues. CDR3 DNA: TGTGCCACCCAGGGGGCTTACGAGCAGTACTTC. It encodes CATQGAYEQYF.

This clone has more than one count but fewer than ten. The chain recombines TRBV11-2 with TRBJ1-4; D ambiguous. Per germline, CDR1 SGHAT and CDR2 FQNNGV. The CDR3 consists of 15 residues. Trimming pared 3 bases from V and 2 bases from J, leaving 10 bases between. CDR3 in amino acids: CASSLLGSTNEKLFF. The CDR3 DNA reads as TGTGCCAGCAGCTTGTTGGGCAGCACTAATGAAAAACTGTTTTTT.

The chain carries TRBV14 and TRBJ2-3; 7 positions agree with TRBD2. Germline V gives CDR1 SGHDN, CDR2 FVKESK. The CDR3 extends over 15 amino acids. Losses at the gene ends were 4 bases for V and 8 bases for J; bases not matched to a gene: 12. The CDR3 loop reads CASSPPGLIVGTQYF. The CDR3 DNA reads as TGTGCCAGCAGCCCGCCGGGACTAATCGTTGGTACGCAGTATTTT.

The V gene is TRBV5-6, the J gene TRBJ2-7; maybe TRBD2 (6 bases). Germline loops: CDR1 SGHDT, CDR2 YYEEEE. Trimming stripped 3 bases from V and 6 bases from J, with 13 bases between. This CDR3 is built from 13 residues. The CDR3 DNA reads TGTGCCAGCAGCTGGGGGGACTTAGGCGAGCAGTACTTC. Its translation: CASSWGDLGEQYF.

In this sample, this clone turned up once. This sequence joins TRBV7-9 and TRBJ1-1, with D perhaps TRBD1 (6 bases). This CDR3 is 16 amino acids long. Trimming took off 1 base at V and 4 bases at J, with 16 bases between the two ends. CDR1 and CDR2 from the germline V gene are SEHNR and FQNEAQ (reference sequence). DNA for the CDR3: TGTGCCAGCAGCTTAGTCCCGGACAGTCTGGGCACTGAAGCTTTCTTT. It encodes CASSLVPDSLGTEAFF.